This passage covers 15 T cell receptor beta chains from one sample sequenced in a study of T cells expressing NK-cell markers. TCRdb reanalyzed the 5' RACE reads, giving one entry per CDR3 protein sequence and no DNA. The repertoire shows about 460,000 distinct CDR3 sequences; the top ten hold under 1.5%. Sequences were obtained from blood T cells: a sorted CD56 or NKG2C T cell subset, CD4+ or CD8+ T cells, or bulk PBMC T cells (not recorded which). Every receptor here comes from a woman aged 45-60 years in good health.

The genes are TRBV12-3 or TRBV12-4 and TRBJ2-7; TCRdb lists TRBD2, though no DNA is available to test this call. The CDR3 has 13 amino acids. The CDR3 here is CASSSLWEYEQYF.

The V call is TRBV7-6, the J call TRBJ1-3; no DNA is available, so the TRBD1 call from TCRdb remains unchecked. Germline CDR1 is SGHVS and CDR2 is FNYEAQ. This CDR3 spans 15 amino acids. The CDR3 spells CASSATGLSRDTIYF.

V and J are TRBV7-9 and TRBJ2-4. CDR1 and CDR2 (germline): SEHNR, FQNEAQ (reference sequence). This CDR3 has 16 residues. This CDR3 reads CASSLISALAKNIQYF.

V is TRBV29-1 and J is TRBJ2-1; TCRdb's D call of TRBD2 is untestable without DNA. The CDR3 sequence is 14 residues long. CDR1 SQVTM and CDR2 ANQGSEA come from the germline V gene. The CDR3: CSVDRSGVYNEQFF.

V is TRBV27 and J is TRBJ1-1; lacking DNA, the TRBD1 call made by TCRdb goes unchecked. Germline V CDR1 and CDR2: MNHEY, SMNVEV (reference sequence). The CDR3 extends over 15 amino acids. CDR3 protein: CASSPTEGQGKEAFF.

The chain uses TRBV20-1 and TRBJ1-5; TCRdb gives TRBD1 as the D gene, but with no DNA this cannot be confirmed. The CDR3 is 15 amino acids. Germline V gene sequence: CDR1 DFQATT, CDR2 SNEGSKA (reference sequence). The CDR3 here is CSARDRTGSRQPQHF.

The chain joins TRBV9 to TRBJ2-1. There are 14 residues in the CDR3. Germline-derived CDR1 and CDR2 are SGDLS and YYNGEE. CDR3 sequence reads: CASSVAPMGNEQFF.

This sequence joins TRBV5-1 and TRBJ1-6; TCRdb calls TRBD1, which cannot be checked without DNA. The CDR3 is made up of 13 amino acids. Germline lookup yields CDR1 SGHRS and CDR2 YFSETQ. CDR3 protein: CASTGQNNSPLHF.

CDR3 loop: CATSDRLAGAGQTTNTGELFF. The genes are TRBV24-1 and TRBJ2-2; TCRdb gives TRBD2 as the D gene, but with no DNA this cannot be confirmed. Germline lookup yields CDR1 KGHDR and CDR2 SFDVKD. The CDR3 covers 21 residues.

The chain links TRBV27 to TRBJ2-1; absent DNA, TCRdb's TRBD2 call cannot be checked. There are 15 residues in the CDR3. CDR1 and CDR2 from the germline V gene are MNHEY and SMNVEV (reference sequence). This CDR3 reads CASRGEGRANNEQFF.

The chain carries TRBV6-2 or TRBV6-3 and TRBJ2-7; TCRdb returns TRBD2, unconfirmable since there is no DNA. Germline V gene sequence: CDR1 MNHEY, CDR2 SVGEGT. This CDR3 has 13 residues. The CDR3 protein is CASTLITSGRQYF.

This CDR3 is CASRTTGLYEQYF. V is TRBV6-1 and J is TRBJ2-7. Germline CDR1 reads MNHNS; CDR2 reads SASEGT. The length of the CDR3 is 13 residues.

The V gene is TRBV5-1, the J gene TRBJ1-1. The germline V gene has CDR1 SGHRS and CDR2 YFSETQ. There are 19 residues in the CDR3. CDR3 in amino acids: CASSMTGPRKEGMNTEAFF.

The chain couples TRBV12-3 or TRBV12-4 to TRBJ2-5; the TRBD2 assignment by TCRdb is unverifiable without DNA. The CDR3 has 12 residues. The CDR3 reads CASSALSGTQYF.

This chain links TRBV12-3 or TRBV12-4 with TRBJ2-1; TCRdb picks TRBD1, but there is no DNA to check that call. There are 18 residues in the CDR3. CDR3 sequence: CASSLKTGVGRAYNEQFF.